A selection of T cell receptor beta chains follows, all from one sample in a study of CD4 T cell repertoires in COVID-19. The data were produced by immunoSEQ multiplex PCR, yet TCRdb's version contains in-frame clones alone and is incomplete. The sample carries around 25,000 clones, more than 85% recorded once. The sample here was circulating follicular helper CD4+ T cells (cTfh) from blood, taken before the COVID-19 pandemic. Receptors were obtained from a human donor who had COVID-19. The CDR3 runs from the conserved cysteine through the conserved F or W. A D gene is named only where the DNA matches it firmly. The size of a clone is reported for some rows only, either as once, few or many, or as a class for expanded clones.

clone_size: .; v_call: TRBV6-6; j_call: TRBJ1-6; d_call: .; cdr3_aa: CASSWGGSSYNSPLHF; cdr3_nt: TGTGCCAGCAGTTGGGGCGGGAGCTCCTATAATTCACCCCTCCACTTT
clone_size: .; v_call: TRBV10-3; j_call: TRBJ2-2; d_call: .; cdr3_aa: CASSYSATITGELFF; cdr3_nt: TGTGCCAGCAGTTACTCAGCGACGATCACCGGGGAGCTGTTTTTT
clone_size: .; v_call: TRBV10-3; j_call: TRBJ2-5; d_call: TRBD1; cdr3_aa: CAIKQGGGETQYF; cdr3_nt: TGTGCCATCAAACAGGGGGGTGGAGAGACCCAGTACTTC
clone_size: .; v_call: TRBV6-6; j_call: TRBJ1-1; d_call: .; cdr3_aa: CASSWARDTEAFF; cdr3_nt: TGTGCCAGCAGTTGGGCGCGAGACACTGAAGCTTTCTTT
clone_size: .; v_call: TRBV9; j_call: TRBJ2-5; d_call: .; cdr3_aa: CASSVDRIGETQYF; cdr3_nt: TGTGCCAGCAGCGTAGACAGGATTGGGGAGACCCAGTACTTC
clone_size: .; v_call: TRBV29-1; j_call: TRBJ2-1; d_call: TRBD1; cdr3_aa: CSVVPPTGTANEQFF; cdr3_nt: TGCAGCGTTGTTCCCCCCACCGGGACAGCTAATGAGCAGTTCTTC
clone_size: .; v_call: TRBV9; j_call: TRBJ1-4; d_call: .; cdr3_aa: CASSGGGAFNEKLFF; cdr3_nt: TGTGCCAGCAGCGGAGGGGGAGCGTTTAATGAAAAACTGTTTTTT
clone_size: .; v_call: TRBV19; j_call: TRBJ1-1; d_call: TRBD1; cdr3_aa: CASSASRDRNTEAFF; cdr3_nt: TGTGCCAGTAGTGCGTCCCGGGACAGAAACACTGAAGCTTTCTTT
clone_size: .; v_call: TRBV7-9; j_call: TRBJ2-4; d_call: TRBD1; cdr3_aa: CASSPGQGQDIQYF; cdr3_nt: TGTGCCAGCAGCCCAGGACAGGGCCAGGACATTCAGTACTTC
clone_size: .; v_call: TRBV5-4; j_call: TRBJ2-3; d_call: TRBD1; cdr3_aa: CASSRSTGAASDTQYF; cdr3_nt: TGTGCCAGCAGCCGTTCGACAGGGGCGGCTTCAGATACGCAGTATTTT
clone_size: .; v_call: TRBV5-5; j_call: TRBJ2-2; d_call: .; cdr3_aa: CASSFIAQPVTGELFF; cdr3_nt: TGTGCCAGCAGCTTCATCGCACAGCCGGTCACCGGGGAGCTGTTTTTT
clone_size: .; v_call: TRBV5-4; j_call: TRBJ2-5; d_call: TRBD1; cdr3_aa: CASSLRAAGGQETQYF; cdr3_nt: TGTGCCAGCAGCTTGCGGGCTGCAGGGGGCCAAGAGACCCAGTACTTC
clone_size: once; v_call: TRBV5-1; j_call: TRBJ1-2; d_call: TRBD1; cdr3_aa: CASSLGDRTNYGYTF; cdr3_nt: TGCGCCAGCAGCTTGGGGGACAGAACAAATTATGGCTACACCTTC
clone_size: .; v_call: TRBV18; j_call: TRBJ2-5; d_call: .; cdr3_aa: CASSPNFGETQYF; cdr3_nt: TGTGCCAGCTCACCCAATTTCGGGGAGACCCAGTACTTC
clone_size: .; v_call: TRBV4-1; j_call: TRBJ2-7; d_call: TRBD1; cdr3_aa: CASSRRTDRGPVEQYF; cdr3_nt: TGCGCCAGCAGCCGCCGAACGGACAGGGGGCCGGTCGAGCAGTACTTC
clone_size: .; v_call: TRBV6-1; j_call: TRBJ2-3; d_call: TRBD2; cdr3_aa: CAIALADYTQYF; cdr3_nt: TGTGCCATCGCACTAGCGGACTATACGCAGTATTTT
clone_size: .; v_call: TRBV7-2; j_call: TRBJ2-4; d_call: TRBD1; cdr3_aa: CASSLGQGGAIQYF; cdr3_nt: TGTGCCAGCAGCTTGGGACAGGGGGGGGCCATTCAGTACTTC
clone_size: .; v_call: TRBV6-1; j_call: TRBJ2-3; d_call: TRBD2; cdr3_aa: CASSESVGGSTDTQYF; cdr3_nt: TGTGCCAGCAGTGAATCGGTGGGGGGGAGCACAGATACGCAGTATTTT
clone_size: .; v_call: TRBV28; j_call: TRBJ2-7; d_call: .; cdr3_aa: CASKPSSYEQYF; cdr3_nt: TGTGCCAGCAAACCGAGCTCCTACGAGCAGTACTTC
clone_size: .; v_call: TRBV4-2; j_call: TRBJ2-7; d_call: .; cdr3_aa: CASSPASDGLTYEQYF; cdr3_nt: TGTGCCAGCAGCCCCGCCAGCGACGGACTCACCTACGAGCAGTACTTC
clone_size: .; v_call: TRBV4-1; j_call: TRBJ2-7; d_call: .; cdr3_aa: CASSQVGRGSGHEQYF; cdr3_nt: TGCGCCAGCAGCCAAGTCGGCAGGGGTAGCGGGCACGAGCAGTACTTC
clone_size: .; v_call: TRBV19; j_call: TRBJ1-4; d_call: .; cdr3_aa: CASSLTRIPGEKLFF; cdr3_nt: TGTGCCAGTAGTTTGACTCGTATCCCGGGTGAAAAACTGTTTTTT
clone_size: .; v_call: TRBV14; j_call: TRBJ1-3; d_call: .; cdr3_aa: CASSQDAGTLVSGNTIYF; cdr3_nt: TGTGCCAGCAGCCAAGATGCTGGGACACTTGTCTCTGGAAACACCATATATTTT
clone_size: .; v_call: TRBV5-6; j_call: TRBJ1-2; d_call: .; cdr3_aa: CASSSYRDGAYGYTF; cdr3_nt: TGTGCCAGCAGCTCGTACAGGGATGGGGCCTATGGCTACACCTTC
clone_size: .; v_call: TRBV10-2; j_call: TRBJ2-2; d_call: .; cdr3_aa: CASKEDTSNTGELFF; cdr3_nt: TGCGCCAGCAAGGAAGACACCTCGAACACCGGGGAGCTGTTTTTT
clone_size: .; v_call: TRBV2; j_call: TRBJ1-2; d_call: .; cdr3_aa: CASSGMGQGYGYTF; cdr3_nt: TGTGCCAGCAGTGGAATGGGGCAGGGCTATGGCTACACCTTC
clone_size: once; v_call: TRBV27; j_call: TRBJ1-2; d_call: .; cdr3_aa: CASSLSRANYGYTF; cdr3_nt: TGTGCCAGCAGTTTATCGCGGGCTAACTATGGCTACACCTTC
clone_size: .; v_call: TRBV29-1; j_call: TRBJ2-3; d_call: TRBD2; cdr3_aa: CSVAAGVGDTQYF; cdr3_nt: TGCAGCGTGGCAGCGGGAGTTGGAGATACGCAGTATTTT
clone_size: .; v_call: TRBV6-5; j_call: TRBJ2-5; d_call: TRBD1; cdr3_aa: CASSYSGTAKETQYF; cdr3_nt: TGTGCCAGCAGTTATTCCGGGACAGCTAAAGAGACCCAGTACTTC
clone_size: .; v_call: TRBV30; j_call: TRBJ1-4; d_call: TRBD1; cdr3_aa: CAWRQGGTVANEKLFF; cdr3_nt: TGTGCCTGGAGACAGGGGGGTACAGTTGCTAATGAAAAACTGTTTTTT
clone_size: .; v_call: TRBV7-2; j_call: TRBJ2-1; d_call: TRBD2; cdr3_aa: CASSLYPGLGGPVEQFF; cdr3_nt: TGTGCCAGCAGCTTGTACCCGGGACTAGGGGGTCCGGTTGAGCAGTTCTTC
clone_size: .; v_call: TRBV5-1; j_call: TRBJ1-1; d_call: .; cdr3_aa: CASSPGTGQDLNTEAFF; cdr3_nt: TGCGCCAGCAGCCCTGGGACGGGACAAGATCTGAACACTGAAGCTTTCTTT
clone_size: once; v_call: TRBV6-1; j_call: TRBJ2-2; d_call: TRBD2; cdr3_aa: CASSGRVAGNTGELFF; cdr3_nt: TGTGCCAGCAGTGGGAGGGTAGCGGGGAACACCGGGGAGCTGTTTTTT
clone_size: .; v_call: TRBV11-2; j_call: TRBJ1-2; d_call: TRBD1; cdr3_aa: CASSLVQGKDTF; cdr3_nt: TGTGCCAGCAGCTTAGTACAGGGGAAGGACACCTTC
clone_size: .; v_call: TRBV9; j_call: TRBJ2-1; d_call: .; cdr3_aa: CASSGLVGAGANEQFF; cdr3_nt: TGTGCCAGCAGCGGTCTGGTCGGGGCGGGGGCCAATGAGCAGTTCTTC
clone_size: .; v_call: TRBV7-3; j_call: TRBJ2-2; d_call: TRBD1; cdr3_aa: CASSPLRLTGGVNTGELFF; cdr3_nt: TGTGCCAGCAGCCCGCTCCGGCTTACAGGGGGCGTAAACACCGGGGAGCTGTTTTTT
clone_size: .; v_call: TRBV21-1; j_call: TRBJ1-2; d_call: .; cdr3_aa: CASSLQGVDGYTF; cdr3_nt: TGTGCCAGCAGCTTACAGGGGGTTGATGGCTACACCTTC
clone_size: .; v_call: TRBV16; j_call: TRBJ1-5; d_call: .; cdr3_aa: CASSHNRVGNNQPQHF; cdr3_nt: TGTGCCAGCAGCCATAACAGGGTGGGGAACAATCAGCCCCAGCATTTT
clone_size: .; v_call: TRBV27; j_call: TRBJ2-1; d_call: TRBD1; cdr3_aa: CASKGTGAREQFF; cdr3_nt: TGTGCCAGCAAAGGGACAGGGGCTCGCGAGCAGTTCTTC
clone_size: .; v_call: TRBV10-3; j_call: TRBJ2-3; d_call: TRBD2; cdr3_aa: CAISEPTSGGTQYF; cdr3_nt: TGTGCCATCAGTGAGCCAACTAGCGGGGGTACGCAGTATTTT
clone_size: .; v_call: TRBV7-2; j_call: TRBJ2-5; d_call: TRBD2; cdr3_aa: CASSKGLGFGETQYF; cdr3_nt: TGTGCCAGCAGCAAGGGACTAGGCTTTGGGGAGACCCAGTACTTC
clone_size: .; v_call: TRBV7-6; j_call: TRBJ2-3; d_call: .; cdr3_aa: CASSSEAASTDTQYF; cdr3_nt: TGTGCCAGCAGCTCTGAGGCGGCTAGCACAGATACGCAGTATTTT
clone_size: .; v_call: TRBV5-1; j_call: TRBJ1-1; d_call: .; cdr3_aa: CASKDTENTEAFF; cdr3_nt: TGCGCCAGCAAAGATACAGAGAACACTGAAGCTTTCTTT
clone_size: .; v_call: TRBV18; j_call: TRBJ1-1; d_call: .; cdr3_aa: CASSPLGQLNTEAFF; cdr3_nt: TGTGCCAGCTCACCACTTGGACAGTTGAACACTGAAGCTTTCTTT
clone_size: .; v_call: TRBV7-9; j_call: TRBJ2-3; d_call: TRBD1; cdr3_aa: CASSLESYQTGDTDTQYF; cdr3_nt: TGTGCCAGCAGCTTAGAGTCGTACCAGACAGGGGACACAGATACGCAGTATTTT